This T cell receptor beta chain was profiled in a study of shared clonotypes between healthy human individuals. Study details: Each donor had three CD4 naive, three CD4 memory, two CD8 naive and one CD8 memory plate.

The CDR3 covers 15 residues. CDR1 is ENHRY and CDR2 is SYGVKD in the germline V gene. V was cut by 3 bases and J by 0 bases, with 12 bases left in between. The data were produced by immunoSEQ multiplex PCR, yet TCRdb's version contains in-frame clones alone and is incomplete. Of about 2 million clones detected, 85% to 95% appear once; the ten largest clones hold under 0.15%. The sample was naive CD4+ T cells sorted from blood. The subset here: CD45RA+ positively selected. This chain joins TRBV10-3 and TRBJ2-7; no clear D. The source of this sequence is a man between 18 and 29 years old in good health. In DNA, the CDR3 is TGTGCCATCAGTGATGGGCCCCAGAGCTCCTACGAGCAGTACTTC. This codes for CAISDGPQSSYEQYF.